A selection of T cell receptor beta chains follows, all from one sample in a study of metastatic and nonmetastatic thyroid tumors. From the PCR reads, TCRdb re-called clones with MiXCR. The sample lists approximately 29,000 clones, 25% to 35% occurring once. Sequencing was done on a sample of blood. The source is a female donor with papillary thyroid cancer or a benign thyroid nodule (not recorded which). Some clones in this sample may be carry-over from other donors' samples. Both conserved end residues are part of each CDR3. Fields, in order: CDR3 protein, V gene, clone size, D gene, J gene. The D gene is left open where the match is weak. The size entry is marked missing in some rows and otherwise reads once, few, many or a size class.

CDR3: CASMRMGETQYF
V: TRBV5-1
size: NA
D: NA
J: TRBJ2-5

CDR3: CASSLRTGAYNEQFF
V: TRBV28
size: many
D: TRBD1
J: TRBJ2-1

CDR3: CASSARLAGYTDTQYF
V: TRBV13
size: NA
D: TRBD2
J: TRBJ2-3

CDR3: CASSLMGYTGELFF
V: TRBV7-6
size: many
D: NA
J: TRBJ2-2

CDR3: CASSLKRERGDTQYF
V: TRBV4-2
size: many
D: TRBD2
J: TRBJ2-3

CDR3: CASSFTSGRVGNEQFF
V: TRBV5-4
size: NA
D: TRBD2
J: TRBJ2-1

CDR3: CAWGGGRRETQYF
V: TRBV30
size: many
D: NA
J: TRBJ2-5

CDR3: CASAAGQGNEQFF
V: TRBV7-7
size: many
D: TRBD1
J: TRBJ2-1

CDR3: CASSLGQGNTIYF
V: TRBV5-6
size: NA
D: NA
J: TRBJ1-3

CDR3: CSARERGREGSVNEQFF
V: TRBV20-1
size: many
D: TRBD2
J: TRBJ2-1

CDR3: CASSISGSDEQYF
V: TRBV5-1
size: many
D: TRBD2
J: TRBJ2-7

CDR3: CASSLAGTMAAFF
V: TRBV27
size: many
D: NA
J: TRBJ1-1

CDR3: CASSLMTANSPLHF
V: TRBV7-9
size: NA
D: NA
J: TRBJ1-6

CDR3: CASSEAGQPYNEQFF
V: TRBV2
size: many
D: NA
J: TRBJ2-1

CDR3: CASSQERVYYGYTF
V: TRBV4-1
size: many
D: NA
J: TRBJ1-2

CDR3: CSAREGVGLVNTQYF
V: TRBV20-1
size: NA
D: NA
J: TRBJ2-3

CDR3: CASSQEGAKNTGELFF
V: TRBV4-2
size: many
D: NA
J: TRBJ2-2

CDR3: CSATTGVNTEAFF
V: TRBV20-1
size: many
D: TRBD1
J: TRBJ1-1

CDR3: CSARAPTDTQYF
V: TRBV20-1
size: NA
D: NA
J: TRBJ2-3

CDR3: CASSTVLADTDTRYF
V: TRBV6-2/TRBV6-3
size: few
D: TRBD2
J: TRBJ2-3

CDR3: CASSLAKGQNRQETQYF
V: TRBV5-1
size: many
D: TRBD1
J: TRBJ2-5

CDR3: CASSEGLSVEQYF
V: TRBV5-1
size: NA
D: TRBD2
J: NA

CDR3: CASSLWAPQGSEKLFF
V: TRBV11-2
size: NA
D: NA
J: TRBJ1-4

CDR3: CASSSQRTPAGNEQFF
V: TRBV28
size: NA
D: NA
J: TRBJ2-1

CDR3: CASSLGTSGSRSF
V: TRBV7-8
size: NA
D: TRBD2
J: TRBJ2-7

CDR3: CSASTGGEWQPQHF
V: TRBV20-1
size: NA
D: TRBD1
J: TRBJ1-5

CDR3: CAWSVAGGYEQYF
V: TRBV30
size: NA
D: TRBD2
J: TRBJ2-7

CDR3: CSASGLGDEQFF
V: TRBV20-1
size: many
D: NA
J: TRBJ2-1

CDR3: CASSSQPGDVKTQYF
V: TRBV5-1
size: NA
D: NA
J: TRBJ2-5

CDR3: CASSLEGAKEQYF
V: TRBV5-4
size: many
D: TRBD1
J: TRBJ2-7

CDR3: CASSLSITDTQYF
V: TRBV27
size: many
D: NA
J: TRBJ2-3

CDR3: CASSLDPIPPNEQFF
V: TRBV11-2
size: many
D: NA
J: TRBJ2-1

CDR3: CASLPTAGSYEQYF
V: TRBV12-3/TRBV12-4
size: NA
D: NA
J: TRBJ2-7

CDR3: CASSWTGVGHEQFF
V: TRBV28
size: few
D: TRBD1
J: TRBJ2-1

CDR3: CSATRDGTEAFF
V: TRBV20-1
size: NA
D: NA
J: TRBJ1-1

CDR3: CSAGGDENIQYF
V: TRBV20-1
size: many
D: NA
J: TRBJ2-4

CDR3: CASSLVTGPNTEAFF
V: TRBV7-9
size: many
D: NA
J: TRBJ1-1

CDR3: CASSLLDGSTNEKLFF
V: TRBV5-6
size: few
D: NA
J: TRBJ1-4

CDR3: CASSQDSGIVGELFF
V: TRBV4-3
size: NA
D: TRBD2
J: TRBJ2-2

CDR3: CASSYSNNAYEQYF
V: TRBV6-6
size: few
D: NA
J: TRBJ2-7

CDR3: CASSVWDSLETQYF
V: TRBV12-3/TRBV12-4
size: few
D: TRBD1
J: TRBJ2-5

CDR3: CASSQVPTDTQYF
V: TRBV4-1
size: NA
D: NA
J: TRBJ2-3

CDR3: CAWRRGRGNYGYTF
V: TRBV30
size: few
D: NA
J: TRBJ1-2

CDR3: CASSTGLAGIANTGELFF
V: TRBV7-2
size: many
D: TRBD2
J: TRBJ2-2

CDR3: CASSYLRVSYNEQFF
V: TRBV6-6
size: many
D: NA
J: TRBJ2-1

CDR3: CASNLLAANTVELFF
V: TRBV6-1
size: NA
D: NA
J: TRBJ2-2

CDR3: CASSDLIPGDSYNSPLHF
V: TRBV5-1
size: NA
D: NA
J: TRBJ1-6

CDR3: CSVRMLYNEQFF
V: TRBV20-1
size: NA
D: NA
J: TRBJ2-1

CDR3: CSARSPGQVTDTQYF
V: TRBV20-1
size: NA
D: NA
J: TRBJ2-3

CDR3: CATKSGLSSYNEQFF
V: TRBV11-2
size: NA
D: NA
J: TRBJ2-1